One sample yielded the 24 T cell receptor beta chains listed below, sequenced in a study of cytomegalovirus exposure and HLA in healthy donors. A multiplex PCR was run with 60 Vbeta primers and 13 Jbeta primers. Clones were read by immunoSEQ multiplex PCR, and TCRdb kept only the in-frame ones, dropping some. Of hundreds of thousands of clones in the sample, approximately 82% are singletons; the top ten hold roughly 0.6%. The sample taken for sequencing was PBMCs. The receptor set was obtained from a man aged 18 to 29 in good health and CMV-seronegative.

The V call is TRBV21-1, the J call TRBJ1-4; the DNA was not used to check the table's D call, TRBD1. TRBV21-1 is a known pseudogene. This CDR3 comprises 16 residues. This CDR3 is CASSKEDRGRGEKLFF. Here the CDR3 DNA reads TGTGCCAGCAGCAAAGAGGACAGGGGGCGAGGTGAAAAACTGTTTTTT.

The CDR3 reads CASSDDRGLYNEQFF. DNA of the CDR3: TGTGCCAGCAGCGACGACAGGGGCCTTTACAATGAGCAGTTCTTC. The V gene is TRBV6-1, the J gene TRBJ2-1; 8 bases agree with TRBD1. The CDR3 is 15 amino acids. CDR1 MNHNS and CDR2 SASEGT come from the germline V gene. Trimming at V came to 6 bases and at J to 4 bases, leaving 8 bases not matched to a gene.

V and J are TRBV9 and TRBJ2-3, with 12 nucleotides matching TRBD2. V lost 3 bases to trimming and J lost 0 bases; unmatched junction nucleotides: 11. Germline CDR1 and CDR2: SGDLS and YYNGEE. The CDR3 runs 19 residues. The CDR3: CASSARLAGALGSTDTQYF. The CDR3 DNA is TGTGCCAGCAGCGCTCGACTAGCGGGAGCGCTGGGAAGCACAGATACGCAGTATTTT.

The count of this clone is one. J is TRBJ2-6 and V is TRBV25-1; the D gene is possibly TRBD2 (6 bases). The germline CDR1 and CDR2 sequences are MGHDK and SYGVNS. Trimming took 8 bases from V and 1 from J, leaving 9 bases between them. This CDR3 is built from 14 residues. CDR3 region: CASGGMSGANVLTF. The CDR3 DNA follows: TGTGCCAGCGGGGGGATGTCTGGGGCCAACGTCCTGACTTTC.

CDR3 DNA: TGCGCCAGCAGCTTGGACGGGTTTCGTCTTGAAAAACTGTTTTTT. Its translation: CASSLDGFRLEKLFF. The V call is TRBV5-1, the J call TRBJ1-4; D gene uncertain. V was trimmed by 0 bases and J by 7 bases, leaving 13 bases between them. The CDR3 is made up of 15 amino acids. Germline CDR1 is SGHRS and CDR2 is YFSETQ.

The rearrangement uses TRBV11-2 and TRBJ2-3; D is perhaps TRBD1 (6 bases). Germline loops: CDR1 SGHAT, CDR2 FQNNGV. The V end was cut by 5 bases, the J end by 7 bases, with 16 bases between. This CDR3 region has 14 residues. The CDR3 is CASSAMPRGNTQYF. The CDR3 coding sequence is TGTGCCAGCAGCGCTATGCCCAGGGGCAATACGCAGTATTTT.

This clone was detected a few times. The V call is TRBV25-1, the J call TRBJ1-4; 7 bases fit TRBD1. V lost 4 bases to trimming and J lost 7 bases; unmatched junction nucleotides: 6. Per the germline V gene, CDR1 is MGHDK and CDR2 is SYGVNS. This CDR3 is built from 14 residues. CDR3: CASSGQGTAEKLFF. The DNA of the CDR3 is TGTGCCAGCAGTGGACAGGGTACGGCTGAAAAACTGTTTTTT.

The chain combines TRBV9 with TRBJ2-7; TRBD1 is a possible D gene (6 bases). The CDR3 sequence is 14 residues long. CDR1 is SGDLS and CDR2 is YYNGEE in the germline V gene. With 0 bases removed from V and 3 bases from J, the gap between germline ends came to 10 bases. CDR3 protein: CASSVDQGHYEQYF. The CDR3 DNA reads TGTGCCAGCAGCGTAGATCAGGGGCACTACGAGCAGTACTTC.

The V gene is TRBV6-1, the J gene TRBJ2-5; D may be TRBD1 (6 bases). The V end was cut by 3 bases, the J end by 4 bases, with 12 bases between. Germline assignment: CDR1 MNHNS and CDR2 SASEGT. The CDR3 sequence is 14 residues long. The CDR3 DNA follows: TGTGCCAGCAGTGAGGACAGTCCCCCAGAGACCCAGTACTTC. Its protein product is CASSEDSPPETQYF.

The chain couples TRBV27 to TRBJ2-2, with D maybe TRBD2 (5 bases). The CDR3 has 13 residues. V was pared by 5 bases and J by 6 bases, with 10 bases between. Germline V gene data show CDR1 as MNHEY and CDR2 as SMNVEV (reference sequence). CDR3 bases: TGTGCCAGCAGTAACACTAGGGCCGGGGAGCTGTTTTTT. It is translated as CASSNTRAGELFF.

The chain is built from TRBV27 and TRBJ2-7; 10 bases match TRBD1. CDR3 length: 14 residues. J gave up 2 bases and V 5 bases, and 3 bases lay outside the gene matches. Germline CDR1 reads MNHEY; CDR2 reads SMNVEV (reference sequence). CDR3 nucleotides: TGTGCCAGCAGTCCCGGACAGGGGGCCTACGAGCAGTACTTC. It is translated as CASSPGQGAYEQYF.

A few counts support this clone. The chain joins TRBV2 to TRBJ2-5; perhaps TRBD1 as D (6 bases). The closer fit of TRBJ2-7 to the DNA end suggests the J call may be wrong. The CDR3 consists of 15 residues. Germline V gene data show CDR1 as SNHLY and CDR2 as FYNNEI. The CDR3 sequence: CASSARQVAPYEQYF. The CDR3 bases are TGTGCCAGCAGTGCCCGACAGGTGGCGCCCTACGAGCAGTACTTC.

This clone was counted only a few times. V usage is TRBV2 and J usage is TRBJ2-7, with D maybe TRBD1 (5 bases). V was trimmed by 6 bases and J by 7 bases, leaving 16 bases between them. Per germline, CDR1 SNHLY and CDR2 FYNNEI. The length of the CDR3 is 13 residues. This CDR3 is CASRLTRSGEQYF. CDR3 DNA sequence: TGTGCCAGCAGGCTGACGAGATCAGGGGAGCAGTACTTC.

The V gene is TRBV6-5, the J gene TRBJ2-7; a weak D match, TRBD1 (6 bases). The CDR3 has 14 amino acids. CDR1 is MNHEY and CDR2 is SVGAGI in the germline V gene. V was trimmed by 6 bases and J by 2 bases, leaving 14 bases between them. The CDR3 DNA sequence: TGTGCCAGCAGAAGTACAGGGAAGGCCTACGAGCAGTACTTC. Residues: CASRSTGKAYEQYF.

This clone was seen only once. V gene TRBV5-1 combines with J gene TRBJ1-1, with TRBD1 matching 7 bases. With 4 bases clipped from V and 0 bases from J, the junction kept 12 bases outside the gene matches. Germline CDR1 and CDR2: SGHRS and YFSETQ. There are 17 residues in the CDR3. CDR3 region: CASSLFRQGRMNTEAFF. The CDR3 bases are TGCGCCAGCAGCCTTTTTCGACAGGGAAGGATGAACACTGAAGCTTTCTTT.

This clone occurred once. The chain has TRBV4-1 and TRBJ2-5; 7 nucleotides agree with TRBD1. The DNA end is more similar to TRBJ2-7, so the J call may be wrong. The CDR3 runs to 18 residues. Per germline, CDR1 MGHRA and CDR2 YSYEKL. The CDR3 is CASSQEPRGRGFAYEQYF. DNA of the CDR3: TGCGCCAGCAGCCAAGAGCCTAGAGGCAGGGGGTTCGCTTACGAGCAGTACTTC.

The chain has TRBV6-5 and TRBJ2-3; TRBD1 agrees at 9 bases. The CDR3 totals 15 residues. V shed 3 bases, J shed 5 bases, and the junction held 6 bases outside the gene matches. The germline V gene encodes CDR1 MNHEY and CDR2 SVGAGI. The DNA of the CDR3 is TGTGCCAGCAGTTATCCGGGACAGGGTCTAGATACGCAGTATTTT. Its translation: CASSYPGQGLDTQYF.

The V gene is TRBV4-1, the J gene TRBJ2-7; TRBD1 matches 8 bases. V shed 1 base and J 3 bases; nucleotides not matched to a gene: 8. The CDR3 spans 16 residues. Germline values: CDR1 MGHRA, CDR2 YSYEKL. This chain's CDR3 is CASSQGFGGTGYEQYF. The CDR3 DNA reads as TGCGCCAGCAGCCAAGGATTTGGCGGGACAGGCTACGAGCAGTACTTC.

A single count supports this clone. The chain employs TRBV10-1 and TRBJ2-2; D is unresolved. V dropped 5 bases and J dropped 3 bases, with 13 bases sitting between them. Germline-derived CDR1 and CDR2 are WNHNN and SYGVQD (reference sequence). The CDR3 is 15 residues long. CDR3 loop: CASSRGGADTGELFF. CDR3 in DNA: TGCGCCAGCAGTCGAGGCGGAGCAGACACCGGGGAGCTGTTTTTT.

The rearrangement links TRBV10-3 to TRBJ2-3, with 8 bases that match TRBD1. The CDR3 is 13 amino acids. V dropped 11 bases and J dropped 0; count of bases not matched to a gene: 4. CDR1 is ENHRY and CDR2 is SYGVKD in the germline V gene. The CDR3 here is CALRQGSTDTQYF. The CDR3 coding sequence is TGTGCCCTAAGACAGGGGAGCACAGATACGCAGTATTTT.

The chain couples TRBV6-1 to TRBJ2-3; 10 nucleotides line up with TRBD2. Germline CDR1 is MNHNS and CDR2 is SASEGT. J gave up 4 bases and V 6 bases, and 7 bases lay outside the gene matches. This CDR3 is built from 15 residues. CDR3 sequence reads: CASRTLAGAADTQYF. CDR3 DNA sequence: TGTGCCAGCAGGACCCTAGCGGGAGCTGCAGATACGCAGTATTTT.

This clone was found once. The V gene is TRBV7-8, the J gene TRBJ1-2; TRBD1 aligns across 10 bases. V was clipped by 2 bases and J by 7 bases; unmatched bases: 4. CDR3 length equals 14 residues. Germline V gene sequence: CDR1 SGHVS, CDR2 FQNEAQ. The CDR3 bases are TGTGCCAGCAGCTTATCGACAGGGGGCAGTGGCTACACCTTC. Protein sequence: CASSLSTGGSGYTF. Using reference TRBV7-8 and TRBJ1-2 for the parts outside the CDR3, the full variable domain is GAGVSQSPRYKVAKRGQDVALRCDPISGHVSLFWYQQALGQGPEFLTYFQNEAQLDKSGLPSDRFFAERPEGSVSTLKIQRTQQEDSAVYLCASSLSTGGSGYTFGSGTRLTVV.

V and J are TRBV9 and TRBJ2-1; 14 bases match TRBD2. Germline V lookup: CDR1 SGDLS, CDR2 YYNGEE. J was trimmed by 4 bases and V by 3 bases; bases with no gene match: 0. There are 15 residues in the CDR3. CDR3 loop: CASSGTSGRYNEQFF. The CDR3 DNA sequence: TGTGCCAGCAGCGGGACTAGCGGGAGGTACAATGAGCAGTTCTTC. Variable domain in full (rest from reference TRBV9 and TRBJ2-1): DSGVTQTPKHLITATGQRVTLRCSPRSGDLSVYWYQQSLDQGLQFLIQYYNGEERAKGNILERFSAQQFPDLHSELNLSSLELGDSALYFCASSGTSGRYNEQFFGPGTRLTVL.

The DNA of the CDR3 is TGTGCTAGTGCCCGGGACAACTCCTACGAGCAGTACTTC. Encoded protein: CASARDNSYEQYF. The chain carries TRBV12-5 and TRBJ2-7; maybe TRBD1 (6 bases). The CDR3 totals 13 residues. Germline CDR1 reads LGHNT; CDR2 reads FRNRAP. Trimming took off 7 bases at V and 0 bases at J, with 10 bases between the two ends.